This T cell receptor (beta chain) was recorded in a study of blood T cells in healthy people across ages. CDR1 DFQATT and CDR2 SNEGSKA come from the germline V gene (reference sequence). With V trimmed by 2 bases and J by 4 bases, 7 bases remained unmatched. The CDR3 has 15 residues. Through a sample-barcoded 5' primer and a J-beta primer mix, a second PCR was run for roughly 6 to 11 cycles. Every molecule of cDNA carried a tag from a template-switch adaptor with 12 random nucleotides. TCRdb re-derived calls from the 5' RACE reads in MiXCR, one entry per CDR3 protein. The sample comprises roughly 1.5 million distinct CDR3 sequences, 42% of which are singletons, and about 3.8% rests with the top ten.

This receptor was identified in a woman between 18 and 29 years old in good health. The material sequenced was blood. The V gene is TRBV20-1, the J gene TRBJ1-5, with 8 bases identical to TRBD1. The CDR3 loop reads CSARFDRGPNQPQHF. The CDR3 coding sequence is TGCAGTGCTAGATTCGACAGGGGACCTAATCAGCCCCAGCATTTT.